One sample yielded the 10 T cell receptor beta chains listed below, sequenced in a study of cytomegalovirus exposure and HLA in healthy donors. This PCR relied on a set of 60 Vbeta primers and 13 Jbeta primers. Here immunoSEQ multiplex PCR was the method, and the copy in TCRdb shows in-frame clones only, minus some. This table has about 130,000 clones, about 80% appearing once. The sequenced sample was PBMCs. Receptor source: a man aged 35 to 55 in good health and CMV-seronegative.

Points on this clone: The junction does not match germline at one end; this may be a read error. Here the CDR3 reads CSSSPLGTVDYEQYF. The CDR3 nucleotides read TGTTCCAGCAGCCCACTGGGGACAGTCGACTACGAGCAGTACTTC. This chain connects TRBV7-9 to TRBJ2-7; 7 bases are shared with TRBD1. The CDR3 spans 15 residues. Germline CDR1 and CDR2: SEHNR and FQNEAQ (reference sequence).

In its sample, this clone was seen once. The CDR3 region has the DNA TGTGCCAGCTCACCAAAAGGGGGTTACAGGGACAATGAAAAACTGTTTTTT. Translated: CASSPKGGYRDNEKLFF. V and J are TRBV18 and TRBJ1-4, with D perhaps matching TRBD1 (6 bases). The germline V and J ends were trimmed by 2 bases and 5 bases, with 18 bases remaining between them. The length of the CDR3 is 17 residues. Germline values: CDR1 KGHSH, CDR2 LQKENI.

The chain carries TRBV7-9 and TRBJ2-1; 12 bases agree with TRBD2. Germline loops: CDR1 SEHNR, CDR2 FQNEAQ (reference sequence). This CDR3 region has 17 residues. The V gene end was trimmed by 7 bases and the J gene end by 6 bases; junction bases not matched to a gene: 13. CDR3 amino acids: CASNLPYLAGGFNEQFF. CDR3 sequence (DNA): TGTGCCAGCAACCTACCCTACCTAGCGGGGGGGTTCAATGAGCAGTTCTTC.

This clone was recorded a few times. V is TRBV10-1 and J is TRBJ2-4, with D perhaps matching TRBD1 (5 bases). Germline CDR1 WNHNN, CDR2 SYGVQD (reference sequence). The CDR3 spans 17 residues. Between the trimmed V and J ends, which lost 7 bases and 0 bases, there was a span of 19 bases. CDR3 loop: CASTRRDRPLAKNIQYF. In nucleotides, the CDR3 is TGCGCCAGCACTCGACGAGACAGACCACTAGCCAAAAACATTCAGTACTTC.

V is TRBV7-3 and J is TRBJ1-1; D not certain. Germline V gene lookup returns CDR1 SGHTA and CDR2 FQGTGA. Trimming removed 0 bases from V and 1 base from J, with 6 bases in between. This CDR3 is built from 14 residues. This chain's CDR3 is CASSLTPGNTEAFF. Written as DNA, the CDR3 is TGTGCCAGCAGCTTAACACCGGGGAACACTGAAGCTTTCTTT.

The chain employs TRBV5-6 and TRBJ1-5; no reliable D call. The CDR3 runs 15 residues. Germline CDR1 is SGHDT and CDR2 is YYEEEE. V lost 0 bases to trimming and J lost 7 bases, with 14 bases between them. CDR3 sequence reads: CASSLGKRVQQPQHF. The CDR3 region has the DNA TGTGCCAGCAGCTTGGGAAAGCGGGTACAACAGCCCCAGCATTTT.

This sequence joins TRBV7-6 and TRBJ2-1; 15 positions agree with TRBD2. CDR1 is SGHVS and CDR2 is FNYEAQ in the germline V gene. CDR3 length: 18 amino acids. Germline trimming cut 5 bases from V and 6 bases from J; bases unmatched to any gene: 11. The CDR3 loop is CASSTTSWTSGGGNEQFF. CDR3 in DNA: TGTGCCAGCAGCACCACCAGTTGGACTAGCGGGGGGGGCAATGAGCAGTTCTTC.

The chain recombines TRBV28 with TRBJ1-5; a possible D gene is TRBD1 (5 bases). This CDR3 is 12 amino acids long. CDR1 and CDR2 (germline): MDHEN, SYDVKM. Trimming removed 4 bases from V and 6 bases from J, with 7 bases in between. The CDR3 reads CASSSQGQPQHF. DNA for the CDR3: TGTGCCAGCAGTTCGCAGGGTCAGCCCCAGCATTTT.

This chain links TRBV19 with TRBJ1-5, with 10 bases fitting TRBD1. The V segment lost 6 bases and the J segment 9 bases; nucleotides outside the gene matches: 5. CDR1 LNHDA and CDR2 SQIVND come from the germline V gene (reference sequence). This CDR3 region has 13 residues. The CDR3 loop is CASRDRGVRPQHF. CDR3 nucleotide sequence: TGTGCCAGTAGGGACAGGGGGGTCCGGCCCCAGCATTTT.

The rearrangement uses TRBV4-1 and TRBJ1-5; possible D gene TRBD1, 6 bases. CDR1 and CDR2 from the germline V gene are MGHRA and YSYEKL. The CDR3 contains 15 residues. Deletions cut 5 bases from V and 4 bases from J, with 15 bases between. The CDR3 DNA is TGCGCCAGCAGCACAGGGTTCCTAGGAAATCAGCCCCAGCATTTT. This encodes CASSTGFLGNQPQHF.